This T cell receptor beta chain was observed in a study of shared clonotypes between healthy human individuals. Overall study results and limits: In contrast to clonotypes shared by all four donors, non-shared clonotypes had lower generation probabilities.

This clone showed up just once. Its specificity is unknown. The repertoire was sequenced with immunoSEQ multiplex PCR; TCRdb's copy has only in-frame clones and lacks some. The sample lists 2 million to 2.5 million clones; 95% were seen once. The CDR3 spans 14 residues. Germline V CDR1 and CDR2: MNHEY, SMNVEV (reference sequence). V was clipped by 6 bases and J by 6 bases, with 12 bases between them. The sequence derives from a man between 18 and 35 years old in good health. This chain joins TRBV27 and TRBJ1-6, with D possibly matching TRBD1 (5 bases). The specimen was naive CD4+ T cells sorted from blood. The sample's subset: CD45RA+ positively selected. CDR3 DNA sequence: TGTGCCAGCAGCCCCGACAGTGTTAATTCACCCCTCCACTTT. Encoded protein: CASSPDSVNSPLHF.